This T cell receptor (beta chain) originates from a study of OX40 agonist ivuxolimab in advanced cancers. The CDR3 totals 14 residues. Germline loops: CDR1 SGHNT, CDR2 YYREEE (reference sequence). Trimming pared 0 bases from V and 4 bases from J, leaving 11 bases between. Using immunoSEQ multiplex PCR, the repertoire was profiled, and TCRdb retains in-frame clones only, with some absent. The table records tens of thousands of clones, approximately 86% of them present only once. The receptor was derived from an adult with an advanced solid tumor such as melanoma, head and neck, liver or kidney cancer. The sample consisted of CD4+ or CD8+ T cells sorted from blood, taken in a trial of the OX40 agonist ivuxolimab. The chain has TRBV5-4 and TRBJ2-7; D unclear. In nucleotides, the CDR3 is TGTGCCAGCAGCTTGGTTGGCAAATTTTACGAGCAGTACTTC. This translates into CASSLVGKFYEQYF.